The 22 T cell receptor beta chains in this list originate from one sample, sequenced in a study of human T cells and chemical hapten exposure. From the RACE reads, TCRdb called clonotypes with MiXCR, one entry per CDR3 protein. The data show about 350,000 distinct CDR3 sequences, roughly 6% seen once. Time point defined: pre-sensitization, week 0. This sample's treatment: therapeutic diphenylcyclopropenone sensitization with weekly scalp DPC. This material consisted of whole blood, taken in connection with sensitization to the hapten diphenylcyclopropenone (DPC). The receptor source for this set is a woman aged 18 to 35 with alopecia areata. Some clones in this sample may be carry-over from other donors' samples.

V is TRBV19 and J is TRBJ1-5; no firm D call. CDR3 length: 12 amino acids. CDR1 is LNHDA and CDR2 is SQIVND in the germline V gene (reference sequence). V gave up 6 bases and J gave up 3 bases, with 6 bases separating them. The CDR3 loop reads CASRDPNQPQHF. CDR3 sequence (DNA): TGTGCCAGTAGGGATCCCAATCAGCCCCAGCATTTT.

The chain joins TRBV20-1 to TRBJ1-2, with 7 bases matching TRBD1. The CDR3 is 13 residues long. The germline CDR1 and CDR2 sequences are DFQATT and SNEGSKA (reference sequence). The CDR3: CGDRRGRDYGYTF. CDR3 bases: TGCGGCGACAGGAGGGGGCGCGACTATGGCTACACCTTC.

Turning to this clonotype: It may be a read error: a sequence one base away is much more abundant. The chain joins TRBV12-3 or TRBV12-4 to TRBJ1-4; TRBD1 matches 10 bases. The CDR3 consists of 17 residues. The chain's CDR3 is CASSRDRGLYPNEKLLF. The CDR3 DNA reads TGTGCCAGCAGCCGGGACAGGGGATTGTATCCTAATGAAAAACTGTTATTT.

In its sample, this clonotype was seen many times. This chain links TRBV9 with TRBJ2-7; D may be TRBD2 (5 bases). The germline V gene has CDR1 SGDLS and CDR2 YYNGEE. The CDR3 contains 15 residues. Trimming pared 0 bases from V and 1 base from J, leaving 11 bases between. Here the CDR3 DNA reads TGTGCCAGCAGCGTAGATGAGGGCAATTCCTACGAGCAGTACTTC. Protein sequence: CASSVDEGNSYEQYF.

J is TRBJ2-7 and V is TRBV12-3 or TRBV12-4, with 8 nucleotides matching TRBD1. With V trimmed by 8 bases and J by 5 bases, 8 bases remained unmatched. The CDR3 consists of 13 residues. The CDR3 protein is CASHGQGRHEQYF. CDR3 DNA sequence: TGTGCCAGCCATGGACAGGGTCGGCACGAGCAGTACTTC.

This clonotype has a count of ten or more. The CDR3 nucleotides read TGTGCCAGCAGTTTAAGGGGTTATGGCTACACCTTC. It specifies CASSLRGYGYTF. This rearrangement joins TRBV28 to TRBJ1-2; D perhaps matches TRBD1 (5 bases). The V end lost 2 bases, the J end lost 5 bases, and 6 bases lay between the germline ends. CDR3 length equals 12 residues. Germline-derived CDR1 and CDR2 are MDHEN and SYDVKM.

This clonotype was recorded many times. The chain couples TRBV5-1 to TRBJ2-6; D is possibly TRBD1 or TRBD2 (6 bases each). With 7 bases removed from V and 0 bases from J, the gap between germline ends came to 14 bases. This CDR3 spans 16 amino acids. Germline lookup yields CDR1 SGHRS and CDR2 YFSETQ. The CDR3 sequence: CASSWGADSGANVLTF. The CDR3 region has the DNA TGCGCCAGCTCCTGGGGGGCTGACTCTGGGGCCAACGTCCTGACTTTC.

This clonotype was found a few times. This chain connects TRBV27 to TRBJ1-4; no firm D call. The CDR3 is 16 amino acids. Germline loops: CDR1 MNHEY, CDR2 SMNVEV (reference sequence). V dropped 0 bases and J dropped 7 bases, with 15 bases sitting between them. The CDR3 spells CASSLSWAASVEKLFF. In nucleotides, the CDR3 is TGTGCCAGCAGTTTATCGTGGGCAGCCAGCGTTGAAAAACTGTTTTTT.

In the case of this clonotype: Sequence at one end of the junction differs from germline and may be a read error. The chain joins TRBV7-7 to TRBJ2-7; TRBD1 matches at 8 bases. Per germline, CDR1 SSHAT and CDR2 FNYEAQ (reference sequence). This CDR3 has 15 residues. CDR3 amino acids: CASSLGTGATYEQYF. CDR3 DNA sequence: TGTGCTAGCAGCTTAGGGACAGGAGCGACCTACGAGCAGTACTTC.

This clonotype was observed many times. The CDR3 nucleotides read TGTGCCACCTCGGGACAGGCTCTGGACGAGCAGTACTTC. Protein product: CATSGQALDEQYF. V usage is TRBV10-3 and J usage is TRBJ2-7, with 8 bases matching TRBD1. CDR1 is ENHRY and CDR2 is SYGVKD in the germline V gene. This CDR3 contains 13 residues. Trimming at V came to 10 bases and at J to 5 bases, leaving 10 bases not matched to a gene.

This clonotype was seen ten or more times. The rearrangement links TRBV29-1 to TRBJ1-4; D unclear. From germline, CDR1 is SQVTM and CDR2 ANQGSEA. The CDR3 is made up of 13 amino acids. Deletions cut 2 bases from V and 3 bases from J, with 7 bases between. CDR3 bases: TGCAGCGTTGAATTAAGGGCTAATGAAAAACTGTTTTTT. It encodes CSVELRANEKLFF.

This clonotype was seen a few times. The chain is built from TRBV20-1 and TRBJ2-3; 10 nucleotides match TRBD1. The CDR3 spans 16 residues. The J segment lost 1 base and the V segment lost 1 base, leaving 5 bases of the junction unmatched. The germline V gene encodes CDR1 DFQATT and CDR2 SNEGSKA (reference sequence). Written as DNA, the CDR3 is TGCAGTGCTAGAGGAGCCGGGACAGGGGGCACAGATACGCAGTATTTT. Its translation: CSARGAGTGGTDTQYF.

This clonotype was detected many times. The V call is TRBV13, the J call TRBJ1-1; 7 bases are a match to TRBD1. Germline lookup yields CDR1 PRHDT and CDR2 FYEKMQ (reference sequence). V trimming: 8 bases; J trimming: 5 bases; junction bases outside the gene matches: 11. This CDR3 is built from 14 residues. The chain's CDR3 is CASDLGGLRTEAFF. The DNA of the CDR3 is TGTGCCAGCGATTTAGGGGGCCTGCGGACTGAAGCTTTCTTT.

As DNA, the CDR3 is TGTGCCAGCAGCCAAGAGGTACTGGGAGGGACTGAAGCTTTCTTT. This sequence encodes CASSQEVLGGTEAFF. This chain uses TRBV4-2 with TRBJ1-1; D unclear. V dropped 0 bases and J dropped 5 bases, with 13 bases sitting between them. Germline lookup yields CDR1 LGHNA and CDR2 YNFKEQ. The CDR3 has 15 amino acids.

This clonotype was observed a few times. The V and J genes are TRBV2 and TRBJ2-7; D gene unclear. Germline V gives CDR1 SNHLY, CDR2 FYNNEI. The CDR3 runs 11 residues. V lost 6 bases, J lost 3 bases, and 6 bases lay in between. For the CDR3, the DNA is TGTGCCAGCAGATCCTTCTACGAGCAGTACTTC. This gives the protein CASRSFYEQYF.

At least ten counts were recorded for this clonotype. This chain connects TRBV6-6 to TRBJ2-3; D perhaps matches TRBD2 (6 bases). The CDR3 has 16 residues. CDR1 and CDR2 (germline): MNHNY, SVGAGI (reference sequence). Trimming took 2 bases from V and 9 from J, leaving 21 bases between them. CDR3 in DNA: TGTGCCAGCAGTTACATAGGACTTCTCGGGGGTGGCACGCAGTATTTT. Its translation is CASSYIGLLGGGTQYF.

In its sample, this clonotype was seen a few times. CDR3 bases: TGCGCCAGCAGCCCGTGGCGGGGGACAGCGTACGAGCAGTACTTC. It codes for CASSPWRGTAYEQYF. V gene TRBV5-1 combines with J gene TRBJ2-7, with D perhaps being TRBD1 or TRBD2 (7 bases each). Germline V lookup: CDR1 SGHRS, CDR2 YFSETQ. The V and J ends lost 4 bases and 4 bases respectively, with 18 bases between them. This CDR3 is built from 15 residues.

The sample holds many counts of this clonotype. The CDR3 region is CASSVSGKADTQYF. The CDR3 nucleotides are TGTGCCAGCAGCGTTAGCGGGAAAGCAGATACGCAGTATTTT. The chain carries TRBV9 and TRBJ2-3; 8 bases align to TRBD2. V lost 2 bases and J lost 4; bases outside the gene matches: 3. The CDR3 totals 14 residues. Germline lookup yields CDR1 SGDLS and CDR2 YYNGEE.

V gene TRBV11-3 combines with J gene TRBJ2-3, with no clear D. CDR3 size: 14 residues. V dropped 4 bases and J dropped 2 bases, with 10 bases sitting between them. CDR1 is SGHNT and CDR2 is YENEEA in the germline V gene. The CDR3 region is CASSSQTNTDTQYF. In DNA, the CDR3 is TGTGCCAGCAGCTCGCAGACCAACACAGATACGCAGTATTTT.

This clonotype was detected only a few times. This rearrangement joins TRBV6-5 to TRBJ2-3, with a tentative D call TRBD2 (6 bases). Germline assignment: CDR1 MNHEY and CDR2 SVGAGI. The CDR3 sequence is 15 residues long. The germline V and J ends were trimmed by 6 bases and 0 bases, with 13 bases remaining between them. CDR3 in amino acids: CASRVQDYSTDTQYF. The CDR3 bases are TGTGCCAGCAGGGTACAGGACTATAGCACAGATACGCAGTATTTT.

This chain connects TRBV3-1 to TRBJ2-3, with 9 bases matching TRBD2. Trimming cost V 4 bases and J 5 bases; bases outside gene matches: 13. Germline V CDR1 and CDR2: LGHDT, YNNKEL (reference sequence). The CDR3 length is 17 residues. DNA for the CDR3: TGTGCCAGCAGCCTCTTGCCGCGGGGGGGCCGTAAAGATACGCAGTATTTT. Its translation: CASSLLPRGGRKDTQYF.

This clonotype has more than one count but fewer than ten. This chain joins TRBV4-2 and TRBJ2-7; TRBD2 aligns across 8 bases. Germline values: CDR1 LGHNA, CDR2 YNFKEQ. V lost 0 bases to trimming and J lost 2 bases; unmatched junction nucleotides: 3. The CDR3 consists of 15 residues. CDR3 residues: CASSQDGTRPYEQYF. CDR3 nucleotide sequence: TGTGCCAGCAGCCAAGACGGGACTAGGCCCTACGAGCAGTACTTC.